The present T cell receptor (beta chain) was sequenced within a study of T cell repertoires in cytomegalovirus infection. From the reads, TCRdb called clonotypes with MiXCR, one entry per CDR3 protein. Of roughly 760,000 distinct CDR3 sequences in the sample, roughly a third were seen once. Trimming left V 7 bases short and J 2 bases short, with 6 bases between. Germline CDR1 and CDR2: LNHDA and SQIVND (reference sequence). The CDR3 covers 13 residues. The sequence derives from a human donor in good health (CMV status not recorded). Some clones in this sample may be carry-over from other donors' samples. The sample taken for sequencing was PBMCs. This sequence joins TRBV19 and TRBJ2-6, with no clear D. The chain's CDR3 is CASNPPGANVLTF. The CDR3 DNA follows: TGTGCCAGTAACCCCCCTGGGGCCAACGTCCTGACTTTC.